These 24 T cell receptor beta chains originate from one sample sequenced in a study of cytomegalovirus exposure and HLA in healthy donors. This PCR relied on a set of 60 Vbeta primers and 13 Jbeta primers. The data were produced by immunoSEQ multiplex PCR, yet TCRdb's version contains in-frame clones alone and is incomplete. The sample lists about 140,000 clones, about four fifths occurring once. The specimen was PBMCs. These receptors all stem from a woman in her thirties or forties in good health and CMV-seropositive.

The rearrangement links TRBV30 to TRBJ1-4; D is ambiguous. This CDR3 has 13 residues. Germline CDR1 reads GTSNPN; CDR2 reads SVGIG (reference sequence). Trimming removed 4 bases from V and 3 bases from J, with 9 bases in between. CDR3 amino acids: CAWTYPPNEKLFF. The CDR3 DNA is TGTGCCTGGACGTATCCCCCTAATGAAAAACTGTTTTTT.

The V gene is TRBV6-6, the J gene TRBJ2-1; the D gene is possibly TRBD2 (6 bases). The CDR3 covers 12 residues. V lost 10 bases, J lost 2 bases, and 9 bases lay in between. CDR1 and CDR2 (germline): MNHNY, SVGAGI (reference sequence). The CDR3 DNA reads as TGTGCCATTAGCGGTCCCTACAATGAGCAGTTCTTC. Translated: CAISGPYNEQFF.

This chain connects TRBV7-6 to TRBJ2-5; the match to TRBD2 covers 9 bases. The CDR3 is made up of 16 amino acids. Losses at the gene ends were 5 bases for V and 5 bases for J; bases not matched to a gene: 12. The germline gives CDR1 SGHVS, CDR2 FNYEAQ. The CDR3 bases are TGTGCCAGCAGCCAAGAGGTAGCGGGGGATTATGAGACCCAGTACTTC. This encodes CASSQEVAGDYETQYF.

The chain is built from TRBV2 and TRBJ2-5; possibly TRBD2 for D (6 bases). The V gene lost 1 base and the J gene lost 1 base, with 7 bases spanning the gap. CDR1 and CDR2 from the germline V gene are SNHLY and FYNNEI. CDR3 length: 14 amino acids. The DNA of the CDR3 is TGTGCCAGCAGTGAAGGGACTATCCAAGAGACCCAGTACTTC. It encodes CASSEGTIQETQYF.

The CDR3 DNA follows: TGTGCCAGACCCTGGGGACAGTCCTACAATGAGCAGTTCTTC. As protein: CARPWGQSYNEQFF. The chain uses TRBV19 and TRBJ2-1; 7 bases align to TRBD1. CDR1 and CDR2 (germline): LNHDA, SQIVND (reference sequence). Unmatched junction bases numbered 6, after V lost 9 bases and J lost 1 base. This CDR3 is built from 14 residues.

V gene TRBV30 combines with J gene TRBJ1-1; D gene ambiguous. V gave up 0 bases and J gave up 2 bases, with 10 bases separating them. This CDR3 spans 14 amino acids. CDR1 and CDR2 from the germline V gene are GTSNPN and SVGIG (reference sequence). The CDR3 DNA reads TGTGCCTGGAGTGTGAATGTCAGAAACACTGAAGCTTTCTTT. As protein: CAWSVNVRNTEAFF.

The chain couples TRBV5-4 to TRBJ2-7; D unresolved. The CDR3 spans 12 residues. V lost 1 base, J lost 1 base, and 3 bases lay in between. Germline CDR1 is SGHNT and CDR2 is YYREEE (reference sequence). CDR3 DNA sequence: TGTGCCAGCAGCTTGTCGTCCTACGAGCAGTACTTC. It yields the protein CASSLSSYEQYF.

This clone occurred a few times. This chain connects TRBV4-3 to TRBJ2-2; 14 bases line up with TRBD2. CDR3 length: 18 amino acids. After removal of 1 base from V and 4 bases from J, the junction contained 5 bases not matched to a gene. Germline V gene lookup returns CDR1 LGHNA and CDR2 YSLEER. CDR3 sequence (DNA): TGCGCCAGCAGCCAAGTCAGACTAGCGGGGGGGTTCACCGGGGAGCTGTTTTTT. Its translation is CASSQVRLAGGFTGELFF.

The rearrangement links TRBV6-5 to TRBJ2-2, with 7 nucleotides matching TRBD1. This CDR3 comprises 13 residues. From germline, CDR1 is MNHEY and CDR2 SVGAGI. V dropped 8 bases and J dropped 6; count of bases not matched to a gene: 6. CDR3 in amino acids: CASEGAGAGELFF. For the CDR3, the DNA is TGTGCCAGCGAGGGGGCCGGAGCCGGGGAGCTGTTTTTT.

The rearrangement uses TRBV6-1 and TRBJ2-7, with a tentative D call TRBD1 (6 bases). V was trimmed by 3 bases and J by 3 bases, leaving 9 bases between them. The V gene's germline CDR1 is MNHNS and CDR2 SASEGT. The CDR3 covers 13 residues. CDR3 sequence: CASSDRGNYEQYF. The CDR3, as DNA: TGTGCCAGCAGTGACAGGGGAAACTACGAGCAGTACTTC.

The gene calls are TRBV9 and TRBJ2-2; D is possibly TRBD2 (6 bases). V was shortened by 5 bases and J by 1 base, with 21 bases between the two germline ends. The length of the CDR3 is 18 residues. CDR1 is SGDLS, CDR2 YYNGEE, per germline. CDR3 in amino acids: CASSHPRQGGVNTGELFF. As DNA, the CDR3 is TGTGCCAGCAGTCACCCTAGGCAGGGCGGGGTGAACACCGGGGAGCTGTTTTTT.

The chain carries TRBV7-3 and TRBJ2-2; 7 nucleotides match TRBD1. CDR3 length equals 14 residues. With V trimmed by 5 bases and J by 5 bases, 5 bases remained unmatched. Per the germline V gene, CDR1 is SGHTA and CDR2 is FQGTGA. The CDR3 region has the DNA TGTGCCAGCAGCCTTAGGGACAGTACCGGGGAGCTGTTTTTT. It encodes CASSLRDSTGELFF.

For the CDR3, the DNA is TGTGCCAGCAGCTTCCGAGCGGGGGGGCTTGAGACCCAGTACTTC. It yields the protein CASSFRAGGLETQYF. This chain uses TRBV7-3 with TRBJ2-5, with TRBD2 matching over 10 bases. This CDR3 comprises 15 residues. CDR1 and CDR2 (germline): SGHTA, FQGTGA. V was pared by 3 bases and J by 5 bases, with 6 bases of the junction left unmatched.

This chain links TRBV2 with TRBJ2-1; 8 positions match TRBD2. The V segment lost 7 bases and the J segment 2 bases; nucleotides outside the gene matches: 1. There are 13 residues in the CDR3. Germline assignment: CDR1 SNHLY and CDR2 FYNNEI. This CDR3 is CASNSGTYNEQFF. DNA for the CDR3: TGTGCCAGCAATAGCGGGACCTACAATGAGCAGTTCTTC.

J is TRBJ2-1 and V is TRBV5-1; 7 positions match TRBD2. The germline V gene encodes CDR1 SGHRS and CDR2 YFSETQ. J was trimmed by 1 base and V by 2 bases; bases with no gene match: 0. The CDR3 covers 14 residues. CDR3 protein: CASSFGGSYNEQFF. The CDR3 region has the DNA TGCGCCAGCAGCTTCGGGGGGTCCTACAATGAGCAGTTCTTC.

The chain combines TRBV27 with TRBJ2-7; maybe TRBD1 (6 bases). Germline lookup yields CDR1 MNHEY and CDR2 SMNVEV (reference sequence). This CDR3 contains 14 residues. V lost 6 bases and J 2 bases, leaving 14 bases between the germline ends. The CDR3 coding sequence is TGTGCCAGCAGCCTGGCCGGGACACCCTACGAGCAGTACTTC. Protein product: CASSLAGTPYEQYF.

The rearrangement uses TRBV7-2 and TRBJ2-1, with a tentative D call TRBD2 (6 bases). The CDR3 is 13 residues long. In germline, CDR1 is SGHTA, CDR2 FQGNSA. V dropped 5 bases and J dropped 12 bases, with 17 bases sitting between them. CDR3 DNA sequence: TGTGCCAGCAGCCCCGGGACTGCCCCATGGCAGTTCTTC. Amino acid sequence: CASSPGTAPWQFF.

The CDR3, as DNA: TGTGCCAGCAGCCTTACTAGCGGGGCCTACAATGAGCAGTTCTTC. Protein: CASSLTSGAYNEQFF. The V and J genes are TRBV5-4 and TRBJ2-1, with 10 bases that match TRBD2. The junction had 3 bases not matched to a gene; V was cut back by 4 bases and J by 2 bases. Germline V lookup: CDR1 SGHNT, CDR2 YYREEE (reference sequence). The CDR3 is made up of 15 amino acids.

This chain links TRBV7-2 with TRBJ1-4; TRBD1 is a possible D gene (6 bases). The germline V and J ends were trimmed by 5 bases and 8 bases, with 18 bases remaining between them. Germline CDR1 and CDR2: SGHTA and FQGNSA. The CDR3 extends over 15 amino acids. The CDR3: CASSTSRGGLEKLFF. CDR3 DNA sequence: TGTGCCAGCAGCACATCGAGGGGGGGCTTAGAAAAACTGTTTTTT.

The rearrangement joins TRBV2 to TRBJ2-7; TRBD2 aligns across 16 bases. Germline V CDR1 and CDR2: SNHLY, FYNNEI. The CDR3 is 16 residues long. With V trimmed by 6 bases and J by 6 bases, 8 bases remained unmatched. Here the CDR3 DNA reads TGTGCCAGCAGACTTGGGACTAGCGGGGGGGTACCCGAGCAGTACTTC. Residues: CASRLGTSGGVPEQYF.

V gene TRBV28 combines with J gene TRBJ2-5; TRBD1 matches at 10 bases. The CDR3 is 17 amino acids. Germline V gene sequence: CDR1 MDHEN, CDR2 SYDVKM. V lost 2 bases and J lost 3; bases outside the gene matches: 9. CDR3 bases: TGTGCCAGCAGTTTAGGGTGGGGGGACAGGGGAGAAGAGACCCAGTACTTC. It yields the protein CASSLGWGDRGEETQYF.

This chain connects TRBV11-3 to TRBJ2-7; 9 bases fit TRBD1. The CDR3 loop spans 14 amino acids. Per germline, CDR1 SGHNT and CDR2 YENEEA. V shed 4 bases, J shed 2 bases, and the junction held 3 bases outside the gene matches. CDR3 bases: TGTGCCAGCAGCTGGGGACAGGGCACCTACGAGCAGTACTTC. Its translation is CASSWGQGTYEQYF.

The CDR3 nucleotides read TGTGCCGCATCGACAGGGATGAACACTGAAGCTTTCTTT. Translating gives CAASTGMNTEAFF. The rearrangement joins TRBV28 to TRBJ1-1, with 7 bases that match TRBD1. V lost 11 bases and J lost 0; bases outside the gene matches: 6. The germline V gene encodes CDR1 MDHEN and CDR2 SYDVKM. The CDR3 length is 13 residues.

In its sample, this clone was seen a few times. The V call is TRBV6-5, the J call TRBJ1-1; possible D gene TRBD1, 5 bases. The CDR3 has 13 amino acids. The V and J ends lost 7 bases and 4 bases respectively, with 13 bases between them. From germline, CDR1 is MNHEY and CDR2 SVGAGI. This CDR3 is CASIGWGGTEAFF. CDR3 DNA: TGTGCCAGCATTGGGTGGGGGGGCACTGAAGCTTTCTTT.